This TCR beta chain is drawn from a study of blood T cell repertoires in COVID-19. Across the whole study: T cells, B-cell-depleted T cells, or PBMCs supplied cDNA or gDNA.

V lost 5 bases and J lost 2, with 7 bases in between. This CDR3 is 12 amino acids long. Germline values: CDR1 SGHAT, CDR2 FQNNGV. As handled by the study authors: Estimation of nucleated cell counts was performed using reference gene primer amplification. Assay used: immunoSEQ multiplex PCR; TCRdb lists only in-frame clones, some missing. D and trimming were read from the DNA, whereas the V and J calls and clone size are those reported in that table. The profile covers over 100,000 clones, with around nine tenths appearing a single time and 1.5% to 2% taken by the ten largest. Seattle's enrolled individuals joined amid active infection and were then monitored longitudinally.

This chain links TRBV11-2 with TRBJ2-7; D is unclear. The source material was peripheral blood. This clonotype was sampled from a woman aged 45-59 years with COVID-19, enrolled during active disease. The CDR3 DNA reads TGTGCCAGCAGCCAAACACCCTACGAGCAGTACGTC. Its protein product is CASSQTPYEQYV.